The clone carrying this TCR beta chain was counted only a few times. Its antigen is still unknown. The data are from a study of T cells after yellow fever vaccination. On the study more broadly: SMART-Seq v4 Ultra Low Input served to prepare low-cell-number fractions. Study results and caveats: Weaker, the secondary response peaked sooner, at day 5 versus 15. Some clonotypes were seen in both the CD4 and the CD8 compartments. These made up a small share and likely arose from convergent recombination. Primary-vaccination clones mostly resurfaced post-booster (more than 95% CD4, more than 85% CD8).

TCRdb analysed the 5' RACE reads with MiXCR anew, one entry per CDR3 protein. The repertoire holds under 250,000 distinct CDR3 sequences, with 6.9% as singletons. Germline V gene lookup returns CDR1 LGHDT and CDR2 YNNKEL (reference sequence). Trimming at V came to 1 base and at J to 7 bases, leaving 5 bases not matched to a gene. The CDR3 is made up of 15 amino acids. This sequence was found in a man aged 30-40 years who received the YFV17D yellow fever vaccine. The sequenced sample was CD4+ T cells sorted from PBMCs, obtained 15 days after the yellow fever booster vaccination. V usage is TRBV3-1 and J usage is TRBJ2-7; 12 positions agree with TRBD2. CDR3 sequence reads: CASSQAASGGGEQYF. The DNA of the CDR3 is TGTGCCAGCAGCCAAGCGGCTAGCGGGGGGGGAGAGCAGTACTTC.